A selection of T cell receptor beta chains follows, all from one sample in a study of cytomegalovirus exposure and HLA in healthy donors. The repertoire was sequenced with immunoSEQ multiplex PCR; TCRdb's copy has only in-frame clones and lacks some. The sample's table shows 150,000 or so clones. The material sequenced was PBMCs. These receptors originate from a man under 40 in good health and CMV-seronegative. CDR3s leave out the opening cysteine and the closing phenylalanine or tryptophan. Each record gives: J gene, V gene, CDR3 protein.

TRBJ2-3,TRBV6-6,ASSYPGDTQY
NA,TRBV5-1,ASSFGQPSSYEQY
TRBJ2-1,TRBV2,ASSVTSSYNEQF
TRBJ1-5,TRBV10-2,ASGRNGDQPQH
TRBJ1-6,TRBV4-2,ASSQVGGAVSPLH
TRBJ1-2,TRBV5-1,ASSLGGVFNYGYT
TRBJ1-2,TRBV5-1,ASSFTGLANYGYT
TRBJ2-2,TRBV19,AKRAGTATGELF
TRBJ2-1,TRBV4-3,ASSLIVGGGYNEQF
TRBJ1-4,TRBV10-3,AIGQDRDNEKLF
TRBJ2-7,TRBV2,ASGSKGYEQY
TRBJ2-7,TRBV5-4,ASSLDGSGSYEQY
TRBJ1-5,TRBV2,ASSPTNSNQPQH
TRBJ1-2,TRBV5-1,ASSYGGGSGYT
TRBJ2-2,TRBV4-3,ASSRGQNLNTGELF
TRBJ2-7,TRBV28,ASSSVRDEQY
NA,TRBV6-5,ASSRLRTGSYEQY
TRBJ2-3,TRBV5-1,ASGQGLGTDTQY
TRBJ1-1,TRBV10-2,ASSPGQGADTEAF
TRBJ1-3,TRBV14,ASSGMAGRMLQNTIY
TRBJ1-2,TRBV27,ASSFDRDKAYGYT
TRBJ2-2,TRBV5-4,ASSLGVDRPSGELF
TRBJ1-1,TRBV29-1,SVVPRGTEAF
TRBJ1-5,TRBV28,ATSQGDSYQPQH
TRBJ2-1,TRBV29-1,SVNIPPGLAGNYDEQF
TRBJ2-1,TRBV6-5,ASSYSRRDGGEQF
TRBJ2-1,TRBV18,ASSPPSGLFSSYNEQF
TRBJ2-7,TRBV11-2,ASSLVSGKLAVYEQY
TRBJ2-4,TRBV19,ASTTTLGTVLNIQY
TRBJ2-2,TRBV5-1,ASSSFRTGISTNTGELF
TRBJ2-7,TRBV11-2,ASSLDSAIYEQY
TRBJ2-7,TRBV19,ASSMAGTYEQY
TRBJ2-7,TRBV27,ASSPSPPSEQY
TRBJ2-1,TRBV5-1,ASSLLTSGGEQF
TRBJ2-3,TRBV28,ASRPQGTTDTQY
TRBJ2-2,TRBV7-3,ASSSLGTANTGELF
TRBJ2-7,TRBV5-6,ASSLPGQGHEQY
TRBJ2-3,TRBV6-4,ASSPSGQGVDTQY
TRBJ2-7,TRBV10-3,AISESTGAYEQY
TRBJ2-5,TRBV4-3,ASSQSTDGRETQY
TRBJ2-4,TRBV5-8,ASSFARNIQY
TRBJ2-1,TRBV7-9,ASSIGTSGYNEQF
TRBJ1-2,TRBV6-6,ASSYSQGFYGYT
TRBJ1-1,TRBV11-3,VSSRAGEGDTEAF
TRBJ2-3,TRBV6-5,ASSYSASGKDTQY
TRBJ2-7,TRBV19,ASSVTGVEEQY
TRBJ1-2,TRBV29-1,SVEGRDNNNYGYT
TRBJ1-1,TRBV5-5,ASSSIGQGNTEAF
TRBJ2-3,TRBV5-1,ASSLGSGSTDTQY
TRBJ1-2,TRBV18,ASSPSRGQRSGGYT
TRBJ1-2,TRBV25-1,ASSDPGRGDDGYT